This T cell receptor beta chain was profiled in a study of cytomegalovirus exposure and HLA in healthy donors. Across the study: A later analysis reported the approximately 120 validation repertoires used the same platform as the roughly 670 first-cohort repertoires.

The repertoire was sequenced with immunoSEQ multiplex PCR; TCRdb's copy has only in-frame clones and lacks some. Of under 200,000 clones listed, roughly 90% are singletons. Trimming took 1 base from V and 3 from J, leaving 7 bases between them. In germline, CDR1 is GTSNPN, CDR2 SVGIG (reference sequence). The CDR3 has 14 amino acids. Sequencing was performed on PBMCs. The chain couples TRBV30 to TRBJ2-6; possible D gene TRBD1, 5 bases. The TCR comes from a man younger than 30 in good health and CMV-seropositive. The CDR3 is CAWSAGLGANVLTF. The CDR3 DNA is TGTGCCTGGAGTGCAGGGCTTGGGGCCAACGTCCTGACTTTC.